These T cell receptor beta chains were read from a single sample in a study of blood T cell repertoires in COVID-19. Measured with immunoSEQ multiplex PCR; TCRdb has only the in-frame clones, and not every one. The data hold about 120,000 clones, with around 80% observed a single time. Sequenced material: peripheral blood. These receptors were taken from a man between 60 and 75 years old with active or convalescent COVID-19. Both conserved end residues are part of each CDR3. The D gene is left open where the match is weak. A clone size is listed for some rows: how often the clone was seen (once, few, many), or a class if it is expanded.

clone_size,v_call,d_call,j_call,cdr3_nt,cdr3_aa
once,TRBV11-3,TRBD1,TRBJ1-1,TGTGCCAGCAGCCCCCGACAGGGAGATACTGAAGCTTTCTTT,CASSPRQGDTEAFF
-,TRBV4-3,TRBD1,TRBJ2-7,TGCGCCAGCAGCCAGGGACAGGGAAGCTCCTACGAGCAGTACTTC,CASSQGQGSSYEQYF
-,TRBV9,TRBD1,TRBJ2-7,TGTGCCAGCAGCGTAGAGGACAGGGCCTCCTACGAGCAGTACTTC,CASSVEDRASYEQYF
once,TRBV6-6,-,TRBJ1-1,TGTGCCAGCAGTCCCCCCTCAGGGAACACTGAAGCTTTCTTT,CASSPPSGNTEAFF
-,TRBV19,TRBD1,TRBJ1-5,TGTGCCAGTAGTATGCGACAGGGGGGTCTTGGCAATCAGCCCCAGCATTTT,CASSMRQGGLGNQPQHF
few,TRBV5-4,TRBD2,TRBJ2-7,TGTGCCAGCAGCTTCGGGCGGGGGATCGAGCAGTACTTC,CASSFGRGIEQYF
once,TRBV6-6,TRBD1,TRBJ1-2,TGTGCCAGCAGTTACTCAAGAGACAGGGTAGGAGGCTACACCTTC,CASSYSRDRVGGYTF
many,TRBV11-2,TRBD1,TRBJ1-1,TGTGCCAGCGGGACAGGGGTCATGAACACTGAAGCTTTCTTT,CASGTGVMNTEAFF
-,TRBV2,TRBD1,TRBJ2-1,TGTGCCACTTCGGGACAGGGGATTTACAATGAGCAGTTCTTC,CATSGQGIYNEQFF
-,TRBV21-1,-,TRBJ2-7,TGTGCCAGCCAAGGAGCGGAGAGCTCCTACGAGCAGTACTTC,CASQGAESSYEQYF
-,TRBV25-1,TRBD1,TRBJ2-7,TGTGCCAGCAGTTCCACGACAGGGGGCACGGACGAGCAGTACTTC,CASSSTTGGTDEQYF
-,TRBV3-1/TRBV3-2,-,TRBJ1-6,TGTGCCAGCAGTTGCGGTATCGATTCACCCCTCCACTTT,CASSCGIDSPLHF
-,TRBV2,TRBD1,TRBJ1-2,TGTGCCAGCAGGGGACAGGGGCGCAGGACTAACTATGGCTACACCTTC,CASRGQGRRTNYGYTF
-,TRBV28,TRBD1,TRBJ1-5,TGTGCCAGCAGTTTATACACGGCGGGGTCCGGCAGGGGGCGGGGTCAGCCCCAGCATTTT,CASSLYTAGSGRGRGQPQHF
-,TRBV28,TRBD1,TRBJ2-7,TGTGCCAGTGGGACAGGGTCCTACGAGCAGTACTTC,CASGTGSYEQYF
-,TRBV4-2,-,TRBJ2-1,TGTGCCAGCAGCCGCGGGATCTACAATGAGCAGTTCTTC,CASSRGIYNEQFF
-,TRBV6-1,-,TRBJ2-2,TGTGCCAGCAGTGACAGGGGATTAGTAGACGGGGAGCTGTTTTTT,CASSDRGLVDGELFF